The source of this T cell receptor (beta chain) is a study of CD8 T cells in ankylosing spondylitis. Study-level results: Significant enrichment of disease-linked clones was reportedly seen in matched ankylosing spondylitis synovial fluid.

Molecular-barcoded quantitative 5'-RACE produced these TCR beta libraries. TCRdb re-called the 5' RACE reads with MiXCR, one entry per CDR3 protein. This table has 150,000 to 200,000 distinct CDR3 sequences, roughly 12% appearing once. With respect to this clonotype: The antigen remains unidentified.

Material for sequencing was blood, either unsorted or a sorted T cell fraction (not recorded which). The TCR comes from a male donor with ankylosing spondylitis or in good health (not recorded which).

CDR3 bases: TGCGCCAGCAGCGCGACAGGGGGCGCAGTCAGGGAGACCCAGTACTTC. Protein sequence: CASSATGGAVRETQYF. The chain is built from TRBV5-1 and TRBJ2-5; 10 nucleotides match TRBD1. V lost 4 bases, J lost 5 bases, and 11 bases stayed unmatched. This CDR3 contains 16 residues. The germline V gene encodes CDR1 SGHRS and CDR2 YFSETQ.